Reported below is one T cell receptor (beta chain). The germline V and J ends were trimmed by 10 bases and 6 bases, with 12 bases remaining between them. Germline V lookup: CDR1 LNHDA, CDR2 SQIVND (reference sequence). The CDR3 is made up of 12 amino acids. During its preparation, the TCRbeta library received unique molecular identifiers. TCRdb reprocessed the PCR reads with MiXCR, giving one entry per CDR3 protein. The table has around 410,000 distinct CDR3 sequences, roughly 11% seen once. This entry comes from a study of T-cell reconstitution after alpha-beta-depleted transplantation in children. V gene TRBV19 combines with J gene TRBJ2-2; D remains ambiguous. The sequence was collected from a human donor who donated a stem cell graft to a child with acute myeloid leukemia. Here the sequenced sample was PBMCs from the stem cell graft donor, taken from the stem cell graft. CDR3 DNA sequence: TGTGCCACCCGACCCACTCCCGGGGAGCTGTTTTTT. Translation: CATRPTPGELFF. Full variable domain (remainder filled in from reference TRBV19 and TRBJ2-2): DGGITQSPKYLFRKEGQNVTLSCEQNLNHDAMYWYRQDPGQGLRLIYYSQIVNDFQKGDIAEGYSVSREKKESFPLTVTSAQKNPTAFYLCATRPTPGELFFGEGSRLTVL.